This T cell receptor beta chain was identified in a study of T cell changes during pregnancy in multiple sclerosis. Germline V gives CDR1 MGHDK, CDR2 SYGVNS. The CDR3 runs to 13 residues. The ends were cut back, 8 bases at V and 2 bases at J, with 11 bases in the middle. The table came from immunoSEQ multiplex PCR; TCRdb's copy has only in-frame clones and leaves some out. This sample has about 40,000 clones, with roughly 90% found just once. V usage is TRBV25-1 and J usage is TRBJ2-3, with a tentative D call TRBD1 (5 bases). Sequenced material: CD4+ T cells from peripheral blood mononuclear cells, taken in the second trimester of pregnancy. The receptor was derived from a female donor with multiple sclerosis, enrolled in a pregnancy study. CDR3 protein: CASGRDYTDTQYF. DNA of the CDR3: TGTGCCAGCGGCAGGGATTACACAGATACGCAGTATTTT.